These 12 T cell receptor beta chains originate from one sample sequenced in a study of glioma-infiltrating T cells after dendritic cell vaccination. Repertoires were generated with immunoSEQ multiplex PCR, while TCRdb's copy carries only in-frame clones and drops some. Here the sample spans fewer than 85,000 clones, around nine tenths being singletons. Time point denoted: after dendritic cell vaccination, including at tumor progression/relapse. Specimen: blood, collected after dendritic cell vaccination. These receptors came from a human donor with glioblastoma.

V and J are TRBV5-8 and TRBJ1-4; TRBD1 is a possible D gene (5 bases). Trimming removed 4 bases from V and 5 bases from J, with 18 bases in between. CDR3 length: 16 residues. Looked up from germline, CDR1 is SGHTS and CDR2 is YDEGEE. CDR3 loop: CASSLRDSITNEKLFF. The CDR3 nucleotides are TGTGCCAGCAGCCTCCGGGACTCAATTACGAATGAAAAACTGTTTTTT.

The J gene is TRBJ2-3, the V gene TRBV10-3; D is perhaps TRBD2 (5 bases). Germline CDR1 is ENHRY and CDR2 is SYGVKD. V lost 3 bases and J 0 bases, leaving 10 bases between the germline ends. The CDR3 is made up of 15 amino acids. As DNA, the CDR3 is TGTGCCATCAGTGACCCCGGGGAGAGCACAGATACGCAGTATTTT. It translates to CAISDPGESTDTQYF.

DNA of the CDR3: TGCGCCAGCAGCTTGGATCCGACAGGATCTTGTGGCTACACCTTC. Translated, it gives CASSLDPTGSCGYTF. V is TRBV5-1 and J is TRBJ1-2; possible D gene TRBD1, 6 bases. V was clipped by 0 bases and J by 7 bases, with 16 bases between them. The CDR3 length is 15 residues. The V gene's germline CDR1 is SGHRS and CDR2 YFSETQ.

The V gene is TRBV9, the J gene TRBJ2-1; a weak D match, TRBD2 (7 bases). The CDR3 sequence is 13 residues long. Germline CDR1 SGDLS, CDR2 YYNGEE. V lost 0 bases to trimming and J lost 9 bases, with 10 bases between them. The CDR3 loop is CASSVGGGGEQFF. The DNA of the CDR3 is TGTGCCAGCAGCGTAGGGGGAGGGGGTGAGCAGTTCTTC.

The CDR3 DNA follows: TGCGCCAGCAGCTTTGGGACAGGTCTTGGGGCCAACGTCCTGACTTTC. Amino acids: CASSFGTGLGANVLTF. This chain uses TRBV5-1 with TRBJ2-6, with TRBD1 matching 8 bases. The germline V gene encodes CDR1 SGHRS and CDR2 YFSETQ. The CDR3 contains 16 residues. The V and J ends lost 2 bases and 3 bases, in that order; junction bases with no gene match: 4.

The rearrangement joins TRBV6-5 to TRBJ1-2; perhaps TRBD1 as D (6 bases). This CDR3 has 13 amino acids. Germline V CDR1 and CDR2: MNHEY, SVGAGI. Trimming took 0 bases from V and 6 from J, leaving 8 bases between them. The CDR3 sequence: CASSYSTGHGYTF. CDR3 DNA sequence: TGTGCCAGCAGTTACTCGACAGGCCATGGCTACACCTTC.

The chain employs TRBV5-1 and TRBJ2-5; 14 positions agree with TRBD2. Per germline, CDR1 SGHRS and CDR2 YFSETQ. Unmatched junction bases numbered 5, after V lost 4 bases and J lost 3 bases. The CDR3 is 16 amino acids. This CDR3 is CASSRGGLAGEETQYF. The CDR3 bases are TGCGCCAGCAGCCGCGGGGGACTAGCGGGAGAAGAGACCCAGTACTTC.

This sequence joins TRBV2 and TRBJ1-1; 7 bases match TRBD1. Germline assignment: CDR1 SNHLY and CDR2 FYNNEI. The CDR3 loop spans 14 amino acids. Trimming at V came to 2 bases and at J to 4 bases, leaving 4 bases not matched to a gene. This CDR3 is CASSEQGDATEAFF. The DNA for the CDR3 is TGTGCCAGCAGTGAACAGGGGGACGCCACTGAAGCTTTCTTT.

The chain couples TRBV19 to TRBJ2-3; no clear D gene. The V end lost 6 bases, the J end lost 0 bases, and 10 bases lay between the germline ends. This CDR3 has 14 residues. CDR1 and CDR2 (germline): LNHDA, SQIVND (reference sequence). CDR3 loop: CASRRWSSTDTQYF. DNA of the CDR3: TGTGCCAGTAGACGATGGAGTAGCACAGATACGCAGTATTTT. Supplemented by reference TRBV19 and TRBJ2-3, the full variable domain reads DGGITQSPKYLFRKEGQNVTLSCEQNLNHDAMYWYRQDPGQGLRLIYYSQIVNDFQKGDIAEGYSVSREKKESFPLTVTSAQKNPTAFYLCASRRWSSTDTQYFGPGTRLTVL.

The rearrangement uses TRBV11-2 and TRBJ1-6; D is perhaps TRBD1 (5 bases). This CDR3 is 16 amino acids long. The germline V gene has CDR1 SGHAT and CDR2 FQNNGV. V shed 0 bases and J shed 5 bases, with 11 bases lying between them. CDR3 in amino acids: CASSLDPGGHNSPLHF. In DNA form, the CDR3 reads TGTGCCAGCAGCTTAGATCCGGGGGGTCATAATTCACCCCTCCACTTT.

This clone was counted once. The V call is TRBV5-4, the J call TRBJ2-3; a weak D match, TRBD2 (5 bases). This CDR3 is built from 14 residues. The germline V gene encodes CDR1 SGHNT and CDR2 YYREEE (reference sequence). V dropped 2 bases and J dropped 4 bases, with 11 bases sitting between them. CDR3 sequence reads: CASSFNVGADTQYF. The CDR3, as DNA: TGTGCCAGCAGCTTCAATGTGGGAGCAGATACGCAGTATTTT. Complete variable domain (other parts from reference TRBV5-4 and TRBJ2-3): ETGVTQSPTHLIKTRGQQVTLRCSSQSGHNTVSWYQQALGQGPQFIFQYYREEENGRGNFPPRFSGLQFPNYSSELNVNALELDDSALYLCASSFNVGADTQYFGPGTRLTVL.

The chain recombines TRBV7-9 with TRBJ2-7; TRBD2 aligns across 7 bases. J gave up 4 bases and V 6 bases, and 15 bases lay outside the gene matches. The CDR3 runs 16 residues. Germline CDR1 reads SEHNR; CDR2 reads FQNEAQ (reference sequence). CDR3 in amino acids: CASRPKGSGIGYEQYF. In DNA, the CDR3 is TGTGCCAGCAGGCCGAAGGGAAGCGGGATTGGTTACGAGCAGTACTTC.